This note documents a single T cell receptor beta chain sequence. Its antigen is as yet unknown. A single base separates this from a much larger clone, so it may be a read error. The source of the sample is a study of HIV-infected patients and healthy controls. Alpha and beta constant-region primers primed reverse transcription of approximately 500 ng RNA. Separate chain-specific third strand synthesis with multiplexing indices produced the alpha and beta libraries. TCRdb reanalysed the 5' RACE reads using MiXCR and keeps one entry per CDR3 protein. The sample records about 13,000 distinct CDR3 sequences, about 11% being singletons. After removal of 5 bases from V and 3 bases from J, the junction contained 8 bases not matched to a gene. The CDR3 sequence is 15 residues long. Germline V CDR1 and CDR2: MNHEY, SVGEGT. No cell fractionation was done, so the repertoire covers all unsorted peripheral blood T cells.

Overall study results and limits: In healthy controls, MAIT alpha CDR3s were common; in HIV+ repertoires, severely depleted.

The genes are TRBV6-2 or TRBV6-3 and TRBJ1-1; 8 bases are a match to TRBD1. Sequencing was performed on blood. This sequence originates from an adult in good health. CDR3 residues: CASSTIQGGDTEAFF. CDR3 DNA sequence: TGTGCCAGCAGTACCATACAGGGGGGGGACACTGAAGCTTTCTTT.